One sample yielded the 4 T cell receptor beta chains listed below, sequenced in a study of shared clonotypes between healthy human individuals. Method: immunoSEQ multiplex PCR; TCRdb's copy keeps in-frame clones and lacks some. This sample has roughly 2 million clones; 90% to 97% occur once, and the top ten carry around 0.13%. The sample consisted of naive CD4+ T cells sorted from blood. The subset is: CD45RA+ positively selected. All receptors derive from a man aged 18 to 30 in good health.

The chain links TRBV6-1 to TRBJ1-5; D is unclear. CDR1 and CDR2 from the germline V gene are MNHNS and SASEGT. The CDR3 runs to 16 residues. The V and J ends lost 3 bases and 9 bases respectively, with 21 bases between them. CDR3 nucleotide sequence: TGTGCCAGCAGTGACACAAAGCCTACTGGACTAACGCCCCAGCATTTT. Translating it yields CASSDTKPTGLTPQHF.

A remark on this clone: Other DNA sequences in the same sample also yield this CDR3. This chain connects TRBV28 to TRBJ1-4; D unresolved. Trimming cost V 2 bases and J 11 bases, with 6 bases left between them. Germline CDR1 MDHEN, CDR2 SYDVKM. The CDR3 length is 11 residues. The CDR3 nucleotides are TGTGCCAGCAGTTTAGAGGAGAAACTGTTTTTT. Its protein product is CASSLEEKLFF.

The V and J genes are TRBV30 and TRBJ2-7; 10 bases line up with TRBD1. The CDR3 length is 15 residues. V trimming: 2 bases; J trimming: 3 bases; junction bases outside the gene matches: 7. Germline CDR1 reads GTSNPN; CDR2 reads SVGIG (reference sequence). In nucleotides, the CDR3 is TGTGCCTGGAGTCGAGGACAGGGGGATCACTACGAGCAGTACTTC. Translating gives CAWSRGQGDHYEQYF.

The chain has TRBV5-1 and TRBJ2-1; 8 nucleotides agree with TRBD2. The CDR3 is made up of 14 amino acids. The germline V gene has CDR1 SGHRS and CDR2 YFSETQ. Unmatched junction bases numbered 12, after V lost 4 bases and J lost 12 bases. CDR3 in amino acids: CASSPGGAGGWQFF. The CDR3 DNA sequence: TGCGCCAGCAGCCCGGGTGGGGCGGGGGGCTGGCAGTTCTTC.